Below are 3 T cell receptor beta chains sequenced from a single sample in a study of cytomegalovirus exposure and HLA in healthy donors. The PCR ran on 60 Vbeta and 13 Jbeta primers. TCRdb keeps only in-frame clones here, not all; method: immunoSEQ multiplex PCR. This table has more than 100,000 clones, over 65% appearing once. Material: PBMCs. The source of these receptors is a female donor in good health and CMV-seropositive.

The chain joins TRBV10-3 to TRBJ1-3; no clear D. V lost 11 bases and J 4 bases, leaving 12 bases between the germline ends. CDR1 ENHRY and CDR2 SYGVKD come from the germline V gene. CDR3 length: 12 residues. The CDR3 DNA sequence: TGTGCCTCGCGGGCCGGAGGAAACACCATATATTTT. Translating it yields CASRAGGNTIYF.

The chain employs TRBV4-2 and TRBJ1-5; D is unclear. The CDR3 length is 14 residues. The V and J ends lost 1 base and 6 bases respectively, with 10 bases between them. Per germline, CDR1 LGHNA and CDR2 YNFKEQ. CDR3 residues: CASSQGAPGQPQHF. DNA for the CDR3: TGTGCCAGCAGCCAAGGCGCTCCGGGTCAGCCCCAGCATTTT.

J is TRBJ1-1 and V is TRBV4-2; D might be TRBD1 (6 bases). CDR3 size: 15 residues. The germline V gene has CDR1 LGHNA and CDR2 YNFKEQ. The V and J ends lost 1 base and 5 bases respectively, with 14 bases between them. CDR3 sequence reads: CASSQGKGGVTEAFF. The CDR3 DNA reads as TGTGCCAGCAGCCAAGGGAAGGGGGGGGTAACTGAAGCTTTCTTT.